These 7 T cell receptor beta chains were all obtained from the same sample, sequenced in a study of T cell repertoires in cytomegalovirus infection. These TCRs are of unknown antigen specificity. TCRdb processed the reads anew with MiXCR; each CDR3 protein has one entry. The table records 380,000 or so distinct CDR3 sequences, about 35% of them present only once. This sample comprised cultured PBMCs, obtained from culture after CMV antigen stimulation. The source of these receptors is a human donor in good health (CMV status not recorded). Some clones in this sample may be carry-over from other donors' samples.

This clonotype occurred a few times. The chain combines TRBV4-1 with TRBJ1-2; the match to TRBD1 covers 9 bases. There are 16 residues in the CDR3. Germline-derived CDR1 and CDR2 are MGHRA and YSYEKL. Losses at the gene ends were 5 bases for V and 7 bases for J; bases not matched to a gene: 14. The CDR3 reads CASSLHRGQAPVGYTF. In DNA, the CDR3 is TGCGCCAGCAGCTTACACAGGGGGCAAGCTCCCGTTGGCTACACCTTC.

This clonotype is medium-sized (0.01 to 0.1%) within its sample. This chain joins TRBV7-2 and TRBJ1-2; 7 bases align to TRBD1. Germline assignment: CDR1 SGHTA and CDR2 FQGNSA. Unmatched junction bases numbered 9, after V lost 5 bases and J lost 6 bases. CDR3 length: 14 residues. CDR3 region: CASSRRGQGDGYTF. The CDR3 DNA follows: TGTGCCAGCAGCCGTAGGGGGCAGGGGGATGGCTACACCTTC.

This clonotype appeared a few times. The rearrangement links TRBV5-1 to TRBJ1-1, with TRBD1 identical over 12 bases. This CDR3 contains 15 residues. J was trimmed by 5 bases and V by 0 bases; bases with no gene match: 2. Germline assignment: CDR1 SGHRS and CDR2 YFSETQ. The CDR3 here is CASSLVGQGATEAFF. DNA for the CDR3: TGCGCCAGCAGCTTGGTGGGACAGGGGGCTACTGAAGCTTTCTTT.

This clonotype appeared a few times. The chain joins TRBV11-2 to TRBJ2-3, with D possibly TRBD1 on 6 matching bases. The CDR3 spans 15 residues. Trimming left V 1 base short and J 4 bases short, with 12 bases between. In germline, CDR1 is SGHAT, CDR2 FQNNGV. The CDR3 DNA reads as TGTGCCAGCAGCTTAGGTCTCAGGGGTGCAGATACGCAGTATTTT. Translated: CASSLGLRGADTQYF.

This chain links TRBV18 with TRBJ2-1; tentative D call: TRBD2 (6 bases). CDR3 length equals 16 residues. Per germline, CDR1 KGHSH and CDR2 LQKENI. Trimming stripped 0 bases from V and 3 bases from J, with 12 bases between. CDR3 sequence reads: CASSPPWRGDYNEQFF. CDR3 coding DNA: TGTGCCAGCTCACCACCGTGGAGGGGCGACTACAATGAGCAGTTCTTC.

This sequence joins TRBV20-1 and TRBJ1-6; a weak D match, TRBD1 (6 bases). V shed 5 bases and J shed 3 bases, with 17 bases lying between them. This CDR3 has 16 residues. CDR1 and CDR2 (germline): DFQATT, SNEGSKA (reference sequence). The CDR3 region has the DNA TGCAGTGCTCGAAACCCGACAGGAAGCTATAATTCACCCCTCCACTTT. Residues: CSARNPTGSYNSPLHF.

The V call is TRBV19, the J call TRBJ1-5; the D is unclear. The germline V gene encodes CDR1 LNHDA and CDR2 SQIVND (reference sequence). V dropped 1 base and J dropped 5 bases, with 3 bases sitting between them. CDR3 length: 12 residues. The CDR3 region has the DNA TGTGCCAGTAGTATAGCGGATCAGCCCCAGCATTTT. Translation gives CASSIADQPQHF.